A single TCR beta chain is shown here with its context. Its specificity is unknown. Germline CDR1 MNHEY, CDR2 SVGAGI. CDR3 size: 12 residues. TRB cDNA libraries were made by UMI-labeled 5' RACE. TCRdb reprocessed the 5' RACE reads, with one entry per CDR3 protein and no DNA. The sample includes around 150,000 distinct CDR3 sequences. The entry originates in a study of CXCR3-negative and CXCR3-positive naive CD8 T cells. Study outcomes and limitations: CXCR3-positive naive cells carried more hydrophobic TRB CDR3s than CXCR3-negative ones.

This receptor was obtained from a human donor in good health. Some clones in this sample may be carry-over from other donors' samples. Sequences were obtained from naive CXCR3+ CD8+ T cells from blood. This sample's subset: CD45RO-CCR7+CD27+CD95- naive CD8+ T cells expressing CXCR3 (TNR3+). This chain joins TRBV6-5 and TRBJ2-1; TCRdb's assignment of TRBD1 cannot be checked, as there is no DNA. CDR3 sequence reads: CASSYGQGRQFF.